This T cell receptor (beta chain) came from a study of human T cells and chemical hapten exposure. Study information: Patients, chiefly female, had alopecia areata, totalis or universalis.

This CDR3 region has 15 residues. The V gene's germline CDR1 is SGHNT and CDR2 YYREEE (reference sequence). V lost 1 base, J lost 8 bases, and 15 bases lay in between. Indicated time point: patch test 1, 2 weeks after DPC sensitization. Treatment: therapeutic diphenylcyclopropenone sensitization with weekly scalp DPC. Donors were 18 to 70-year-old alopecia patients suitable for DPC. Whole blood that had not been fractionated was the source of extracted total RNA. TCRdb fed the RACE reads into MiXCR, producing one record per CDR3 protein. The sample has some 80,000 distinct CDR3 sequences; about 11% are singletons.

The TCR was taken from a woman between 50 and 59 years old with alopecia areata. Some clones in this sample may be carry-over from other donors' samples. Material: whole blood, obtained in connection with sensitization to the hapten diphenylcyclopropenone (DPC). The rearrangement links TRBV5-4 to TRBJ1-4; D not certain. CDR3: CASSLYHQTREKLFF. In DNA, the CDR3 is TGTGCCAGCAGCTTGTACCATCAAACGAGGGAAAAACTGTTTTTT.